These T cell receptor beta chains were read from a single sample in a study of low-dose radiotherapy and immunotherapy resistance in tumors. TCRdb processed the reads anew with MiXCR; each CDR3 protein has one entry. Of tens of thousands of distinct CDR3 sequences in the sample, roughly a sixth are singletons; the top ten hold roughly 2.8%. The specimen was PBMCs, collected before treatment. These receptors all stem from a male donor with prostate cancer. The CDR3 runs from the conserved cysteine through the conserved F or W. Each record gives: clone size, V gene, D gene, J gene, CDR3 DNA, CDR3 protein. The D gene is left open where the match is weak. Clone size is given for some rows only: seen once, a few or many times, or a class if the clone is expanded.

>many|TRBV29-1|NA|TRBJ1-1
TGCAGCACCGAACATGGGGGGGCTTTCTTT
CSTEHGGAFF
>many|TRBV18|NA|TRBJ2-1
TGTGCCAGCTCACCACATATCAATGAGTGGCAGTTCTTC
CASSPHINEWQFF
>many|TRBV20-1|NA|TRBJ1-6
TGCAGTGCTAGTGAGGGAACGGGTAATTCACCCCTCCACTTT
CSASEGTGNSPLHF
>many|TRBV5-1|TRBD2|TRBJ2-5
TGCGCCAGCAGCTTGAGCCTAGCGGGGGCACAAGAGACCCAGTACTTC
CASSLSLAGAQETQYF
>many|TRBV29-1|NA|TRBJ2-2
TGCAGCGCTGTATCCCCGAGGGGAGGGAACACCGGGGAGCTGTTTTTT
CSAVSPRGGNTGELFF
>many|TRBV11-2|TRBD1|TRBJ2-7
TGTGCCAGCAGCTTACTCACCGGGACAGGGGCCTACGAGCAGTACTTC
CASSLLTGTGAYEQYF
>many|TRBV18|NA|TRBJ2-1
TGTGCCAGCTCAATGGAGTGGAGTGGTGAGCAGTTCTTC
CASSMEWSGEQFF
>many|TRBV12-3/TRBV12-4|TRBD1|TRBJ2-3
TGTGCCAGCAGTTCCTCCGGGACAGGGGTTACAGATACGCAGTATTTT
CASSSSGTGVTDTQYF
>many|TRBV7-7|NA|TRBJ1-1
TGTGCTAGCAGCGTAAAACAGGGCACTGAAGCTTTCTTT
CASSVKQGTEAFF
>many|TRBV12-3/TRBV12-4|TRBD1|TRBJ2-2
TGTGCCAGCAGTTTTTGGGACAGGGGCACCGGGGAGCTGTTTTTT
CASSFWDRGTGELFF
>many|TRBV3-1|NA|TRBJ2-3
TGTGCCAGCAGCCAAGACGAGTTCCTCGTCGGCACAGATACGCAGTATTTT
CASSQDEFLVGTDTQYF
>NA|TRBV3-1|NA|TRBJ2-7
TGTGCCAGCCAGGGACCCTACGAGCAGTACTTC
CASQGPYEQYF
>NA|TRBV5-1|NA|TRBJ2-7
TGCGCCAGCAGCCCAGAGACTCCTGCGAGCTCCTACGAGCAGTACTTC
CASSPETPASSYEQYF
>many|TRBV7-3|TRBD2|TRBJ2-5
TGTGCCAGCAGCCCGTGGACTAGGCCAGAGACCCAGTACTTC
CASSPWTRPETQYF
>few|TRBV7-2|TRBD2|TRBJ2-7
TGTGCCAGCAGCTCTAAGACTAGCGGGGGTCCCGACGAGCAGTACTTC
CASSSKTSGGPDEQYF
>many|TRBV10-3|NA|TRBJ2-1
TGTGCCATCAGTGTCGGGGACTCGTCCCTCAATGAGCAGTTCTTC
CAISVGDSSLNEQFF
>many|TRBV3-1|TRBD1|TRBJ2-7
TGTGCCAGCAGCTTAGACGGGACAGGGGGTTACTACGAGCAGTACTTC
CASSLDGTGGYYEQYF
>many|TRBV7-8|TRBD2|TRBJ2-5
TGTGCCAGCAGCGCCAGACTAGCTTCCGAGACCCAGTACTTC
CASSARLASETQYF
>NA|TRBV5-1|TRBD1|TRBJ2-1
TGCGCCAGCAGCGTAACGGGACAGGGTTACAATGAGCAGTTCTTC
CASSVTGQGYNEQFF
>many|TRBV27|NA|TRBJ2-5
TGTGCCAGCAGTTTCATCCGGGGAAACTTCCAAGAGACCCAGTACTTC
CASSFIRGNFQETQYF
>many|TRBV20-1|NA|TRBJ2-7
TGCAGTGCAAAGGGGGAATACGAGCAGTACTTC
CSAKGEYEQYF
>many|TRBV30|NA|TRBJ1-1
TGTGCCTGGAGTGTAAGTGTCGGTTCGAGTGAAGCTTTCTTT
CAWSVSVGSSEAFF
>many|TRBV7-3|NA|TRBJ1-1
TGTGCCAGCAGCTTAACGTTCGACAGGCGTAACACTGAAGCTTTCTTT
CASSLTFDRRNTEAFF
>many|TRBV18|NA|TRBJ1-4
TGTGCCAGCTCACCTGACAGGACCCGGAATGAAAAACTGTTTTTT
CASSPDRTRNEKLFF
>many|TRBV7-9|NA|TRBJ2-1
TGTGCCAGCAGCGGCGTGAGGGGGGGAACCTACAATGAGCAGTTCTTC
CASSGVRGGTYNEQFF
>many|TRBV3-1|TRBD1|TRBJ1-1
TGTGCCAGCAGCCACGAACAGGGGGTAGTTAGCACTGAAGCTTTCTTT
CASSHEQGVVSTEAFF
>many|TRBV27|NA|TRBJ1-3
TGTGCCAGCAGTCGACGACAGTTTGGTGACACCATATATTTT
CASSRRQFGDTIYF
>many|TRBV29-1|NA|TRBJ2-1
TGCAGCGTTGACCCCGGCAGGGGCTCTAACAATGAGCAGTTCTTC
CSVDPGRGSNNEQFF
>NA|TRBV10-2|NA|TRBJ2-3
TGCGCCAGCAGTGTGGAGGGCGCCGATACGCAGTATTTT
CASSVEGADTQYF
>many|TRBV20-1|TRBD2|TRBJ2-3
TGCAGCCAAGCGGGGGCCGGGGGGGATACGCAGTATTTT
CSQAGAGGDTQYF
>many|TRBV27|NA|TRBJ1-1
TGTGCCAGCATTCAGGAGTCGGAAGCTTTCTTT
CASIQESEAFF
>few|TRBV6-1|NA|TRBJ2-1
TGTGCCAGCAGTGAAGCGAGCGGTGGACTCTACAATGAGCAGTTCTTC
CASSEASGGLYNEQFF
>NA|TRBV7-2|NA|TRBJ2-1
TGTGCCAGCAGCTTAAAGGTGCGGCCCAATGAGCAGTTCTTC
CASSLKVRPNEQFF
>many|TRBV19|TRBD1|TRBJ1-2
TGTGCCAGTAGTATTGGACAGGGGTCGGACTACACCTTC
CASSIGQGSDYTF
>NA|TRBV3-1|NA|TRBJ1-3
TGTGCCAGCAGCCGGGGTGTGGTGTCCTCTGGAAACACCATATATTTT
CASSRGVVSSGNTIYF
>once|TRBV12-3/TRBV12-4|NA|TRBJ2-7
TGTGCCAGCAGCGTAGCTCGAGAGTCTGTCGGCGAGCAGTACTTC
CASSVARESVGEQYF
>NA|TRBV20-1|NA|TRBJ2-3
TGCAGTGCCCCAGGGGCCCGCACAGATACGCAGTATTTT
CSAPGARTDTQYF
>many|TRBV20-1|NA|TRBJ2-7
TGCAGTGCTAGAGGGGGGCAGGACTACGAGCAGTACTTC
CSARGGQDYEQYF
>many|TRBV6-6|NA|TRBJ2-1
TGTGCCAGCATAGGTGGGCCGCGAAAAAACAATGAGCAGTTCTTC
CASIGGPRKNNEQFF
>many|TRBV10-2|TRBD1|TRBJ2-7
TGCGCCACCCGACAGGGCCTCTACGAGCAGTACTTC
CATRQGLYEQYF
>many|TRBV29-1|NA|TRBJ2-3
TGCAGCGTGGATGGGGGGGCTAGAGATACGCAGTATTTT
CSVDGGARDTQYF
>many|TRBV4-1|TRBD1|TRBJ2-6
TGCGCCAGCAGCCAAGTCATACAGGGGGCGGGCGGGGCCAACGTCCTGACTTTC
CASSQVIQGAGGANVLTF
>few|TRBV18|NA|TRBJ1-2
TGTGCCAGCTCACCAGGGGACGGCCTCTATGGCTACACCTTC
CASSPGDGLYGYTF
>many|TRBV5-4|NA|TRBJ1-4
TGTGCCAGCAGCCGGGTCAGCAATGAAAAACTGTTTTTT
CASSRVSNEKLFF
>many|TRBV10-2|TRBD2|TRBJ2-5
TGCGCCAGCAGTGAGCAAGCGGGGGTGGAGACCCAGTACTTC
CASSEQAGVETQYF
>many|TRBV4-1|TRBD1|TRBJ2-7
TGCGCCAGCAGCCCGCTGGCGACAGGGGGCTACGAGCAGTACTTC
CASSPLATGGYEQYF
>many|TRBV27|NA|TRBJ2-1
TGTGCCAGCAGTTCCGATCCGGGTCCCAATGAGCAGTTCTTC
CASSSDPGPNEQFF
>many|TRBV19|NA|TRBJ1-1
TGTGCCAGTAGTAAGTCTGCGGGGAACACTGAAGCTTTCTTT
CASSKSAGNTEAFF
>many|TRBV6-4|NA|TRBJ1-1
TGTGCCAGCAGTGCCAGGTCGGACACTGAAGCTTTCTTT
CASSARSDTEAFF
>many|TRBV3-1|NA|TRBJ2-3
TGTGCCAGCAGCCAAGATCTGATGTCAGGGCTGGGCACAGATACGCAGTATTTT
CASSQDLMSGLGTDTQYF
>many|TRBV5-1|TRBD1|TRBJ1-1
TGCGCCAGCAGCTTGGCCCCGGGACAGCGGAACACTGAAGCTTTCTTT
CASSLAPGQRNTEAFF
>many|TRBV6-5|NA|TRBJ2-5
TGTGCCAGCGGGGGGGCGGGAGAGACCCAGTACTTC
CASGGAGETQYF
>many|TRBV29-1|NA|TRBJ1-1
TGCAGCGTTGAGTCGGGGTATACTGAAGCTTTCTTT
CSVESGYTEAFF